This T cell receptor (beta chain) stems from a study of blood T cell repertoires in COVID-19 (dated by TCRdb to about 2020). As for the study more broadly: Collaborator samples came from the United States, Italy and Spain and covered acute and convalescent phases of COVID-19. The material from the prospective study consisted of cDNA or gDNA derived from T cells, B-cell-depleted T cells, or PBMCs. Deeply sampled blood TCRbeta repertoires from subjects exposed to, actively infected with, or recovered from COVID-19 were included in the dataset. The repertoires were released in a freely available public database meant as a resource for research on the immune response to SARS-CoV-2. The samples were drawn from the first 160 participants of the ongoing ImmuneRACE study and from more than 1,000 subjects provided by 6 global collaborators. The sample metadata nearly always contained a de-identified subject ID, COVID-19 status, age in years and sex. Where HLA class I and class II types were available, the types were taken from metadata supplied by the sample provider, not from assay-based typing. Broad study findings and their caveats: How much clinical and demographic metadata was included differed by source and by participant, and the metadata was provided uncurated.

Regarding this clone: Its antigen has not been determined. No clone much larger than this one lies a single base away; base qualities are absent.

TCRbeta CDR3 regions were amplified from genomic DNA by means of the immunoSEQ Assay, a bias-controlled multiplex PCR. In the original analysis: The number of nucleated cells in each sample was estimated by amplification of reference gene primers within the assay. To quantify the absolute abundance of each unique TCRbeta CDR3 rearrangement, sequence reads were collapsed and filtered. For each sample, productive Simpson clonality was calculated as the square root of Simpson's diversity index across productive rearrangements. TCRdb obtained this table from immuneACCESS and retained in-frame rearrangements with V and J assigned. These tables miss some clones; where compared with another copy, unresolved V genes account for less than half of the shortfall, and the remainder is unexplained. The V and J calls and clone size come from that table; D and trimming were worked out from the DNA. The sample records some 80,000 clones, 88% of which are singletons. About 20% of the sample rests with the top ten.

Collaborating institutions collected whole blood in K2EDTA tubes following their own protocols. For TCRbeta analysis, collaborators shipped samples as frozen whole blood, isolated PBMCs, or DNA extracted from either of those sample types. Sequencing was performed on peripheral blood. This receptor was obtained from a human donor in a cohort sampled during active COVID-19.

The nucleotide sequence reads as follows: TGTGCCAGCAGCCTCACTAGCGGAGCTGGCACAGATACGCAGTATTTT. The encoded protein is CASSLTSGAGTDTQYF. The chain employs TRBV9 and TRBJ2-3; 8 central bases correspond to TRBD2. Taken from the germline V gene, the CDR1 and CDR2 loops are SGDLS and YYNGEE. From its cysteine to its phenylalanine, the CDR3 spans 16 amino acids. Only CDR3 DNA remains: 48 bases, in frame from the first base. V lost 4 bases and J lost 1 base, and the count of bases not matched to a germline gene is 8. When the CDR3 is completed using the reference TRBV9 and TRBJ2-3 genes on either side, the full variable domain is DSGVTQTPKHLITATGQRVTLRCSPRSGDLSVYWYQQSLDQGLQFLIQYYNGEERAKGNILERFSAQQFPDLHSELNLSSLELGDSALYFCASSLTSGAGTDTQYFGPGTRLTVL.